One sample yielded the 8 T cell receptor beta chains listed below, sequenced in a study of PD-1 blockade in mismatch repair-deficient tumors. Here immunoSEQ multiplex PCR was the method, and the copy in TCRdb shows in-frame clones only, minus some. The table has approximately 50,000 clones, roughly 80% seen once. The material sequenced was peripheral blood, taken 4 weeks after starting pembrolizumab. These TCRs come from an adult with mismatch repair-deficient cancer.

The rearrangement joins TRBV6-1 to TRBJ2-7; D is unclear. The CDR3 totals 16 residues. Germline V gives CDR1 MNHNS, CDR2 SASEGT. V lost 2 bases, J lost 3 bases, and 17 bases lay in between. The CDR3 here is CASSESPNPAHYEQYF. CDR3 bases: TGTGCCAGCAGTGAAAGCCCCAACCCGGCCCACTACGAGCAGTACTTC.

The chain is built from TRBV7-9 and TRBJ2-1; D possibly corresponds to TRBD1 (6 bases). This CDR3 has 14 amino acids. Germline CDR1 SEHNR, CDR2 FQNEAQ (reference sequence). V shed 3 bases and J shed 9 bases, with 15 bases lying between them. The CDR3 sequence: CASSFYQEGGEQFF. The CDR3 bases are TGTGCCAGCAGCTTCTATCAGGAAGGGGGTGAGCAGTTCTTC.

This chain connects TRBV5-8 to TRBJ1-5; the D is unclear. With 3 bases removed from V and 5 bases from J, the gap between germline ends came to 6 bases. The CDR3 length is 12 residues. Per germline, CDR1 SGHTS and CDR2 YDEGEE. Here the CDR3 reads CASSSRDQPQHF. CDR3 nucleotides: TGTGCCAGCAGCTCTAGAGATCAGCCCCAGCATTTT. The variable domain in full, completed from reference TRBV5-8 and TRBJ1-5, reads EAGVTQSPTHLIKTRGQQATLRCSPISGHTSVYWYQQALGLGLQFLLWYDEGEERNRGNFPPRFSGRQFPNYSSELNVNALELEDSALYLCASSSRDQPQHFGDGTRLSIL.

The chain is built from TRBV7-2 and TRBJ2-1; D unclear. Germline-derived CDR1 and CDR2 are SGHTA and FQGNSA. The CDR3 runs 12 residues. The V and J ends lost 3 bases and 8 bases respectively, with 8 bases between them. The CDR3 region is CASSFLGYEQFF. The CDR3 DNA is TGTGCCAGCAGCTTTCTAGGCTATGAGCAGTTCTTC.

The V gene is TRBV4-1, the J gene TRBJ2-7; the D gene is possibly TRBD1 (5 bases). V was cut by 1 base and J by 3 bases, with 16 bases left in between. CDR3 length equals 16 residues. The germline V gene has CDR1 MGHRA and CDR2 YSYEKL. The CDR3 spells CASSQVDILVYYEQYF. The CDR3, as DNA: TGCGCCAGCAGCCAAGTGGACATTTTGGTGTACTACGAGCAGTACTTC.

V usage is TRBV18 and J usage is TRBJ1-2; 7 bases align to TRBD1. V shed 4 bases and J 4 bases; nucleotides not matched to a gene: 12. The CDR3 spans 16 residues. Germline V gives CDR1 KGHSH, CDR2 LQKENI. The CDR3 region has the DNA TGTGCCAGCTCACGGGACCCGGGACAGATGATCTATGGCTACACCTTC. The encoded protein is CASSRDPGQMIYGYTF.

The CDR3 nucleotides are TGTGCCAGCAGCTTAGCTGGGGGGCCGAATCAGCCCCAGCATTTT. It encodes CASSLAGGPNQPQHF. V gene TRBV7-2 combines with J gene TRBJ1-5; a possible D gene is TRBD1 (6 bases). Trimming took 0 bases from V and 4 from J, leaving 10 bases between them. Germline loops: CDR1 SGHTA, CDR2 FQGNSA. The CDR3 sequence is 15 residues long.

This rearrangement joins TRBV28 to TRBJ1-3; TRBD1 matches at 9 bases. The CDR3 totals 15 residues. Trimming removed 7 bases from V and 2 bases from J; junction bases left unmatched: 6. Per the germline V gene, CDR1 is MDHEN and CDR2 is SYDVKM. CDR3 amino acids: CASIRTGAPGNTIYF. As DNA, the CDR3 is TGTGCCAGCATCCGGACAGGGGCGCCTGGAAACACCATATATTTT.